The 22 T cell receptor beta chains below were found in one sample sequenced in a study of blood T cell repertoires in COVID-19. The protocol was immunoSEQ multiplex PCR, while the TCRdb copy is restricted to in-frame clones and leaves out a portion. The sample holds about 170,000 clones, more than 75% seen once. Sequencing input: peripheral blood. The receptors here all came from a man aged 18 to 29 with active or convalescent COVID-19.

The chain joins TRBV28 to TRBJ1-4; tentatively, D is TRBD1 (6 bases). This CDR3 contains 13 residues. V lost 4 bases to trimming and J lost 8 bases, with 11 bases between them. CDR1 is MDHEN and CDR2 is SYDVKM in the germline V gene. The CDR3 bases are TGTGCCAGCAGTTCCTCAACAGGGGAAAAACTGTTTTTT. This translates into CASSSSTGEKLFF.

The genes are TRBV9 and TRBJ2-4; 10 positions agree with TRBD1. After removal of 3 bases from V and 5 bases from J, the junction contained 2 bases not matched to a gene. The germline V gene encodes CDR1 SGDLS and CDR2 YYNGEE. CDR3 length equals 14 residues. CDR3 in amino acids: CASSEDRGENIQYF. The CDR3 nucleotides read TGTGCCAGCAGCGAGGACAGGGGGGAAAACATTCAGTACTTC.

This sequence joins TRBV6-4 and TRBJ2-3; 10 positions match TRBD2. V gave up 3 bases and J gave up 4 bases; unmatched junction bases: 4. This CDR3 region has 15 residues. CDR1 is MRHNA and CDR2 is SNTAGT in the germline V gene. The CDR3 spells CASSETSGAADTQYF. Here the CDR3 DNA reads TGTGCCAGCAGTGAAACTAGCGGGGCGGCAGATACGCAGTATTTT.

The chain joins TRBV30 to TRBJ1-1; TRBD1 agrees at 9 bases. With V trimmed by 2 bases and J by 4 bases, 8 bases remained unmatched. This CDR3 has 15 residues. CDR1 and CDR2 from the germline V gene are GTSNPN and SVGIG (reference sequence). CDR3 sequence: CAWSTGGVEITEAFF. CDR3 DNA: TGTGCCTGGAGTACAGGGGGCGTGGAGATCACTGAAGCTTTCTTT.

V and J are TRBV24-1 and TRBJ2-5, with 7 bases matching TRBD1. With V trimmed by 9 bases and J by 1 base, 4 bases remained unmatched. The CDR3 has 13 residues. Germline-derived CDR1 and CDR2 are KGHDR and SFDVKD. The CDR3 sequence: CATSGQAQETQYF. DNA for the CDR3: TGTGCCACCTCTGGACAGGCCCAAGAGACCCAGTACTTC.

The rearrangement uses TRBV7-2 and TRBJ2-7; TRBD1 is a possible D gene (7 bases). Germline-derived CDR1 and CDR2 are SGHTA and FQGNSA. The CDR3 spans 16 residues. Trimming left V 4 bases short and J 7 bases short, with 23 bases between. CDR3 residues: CASSSLGTALGGEQYF. DNA of the CDR3: TGTGCCAGCAGCTCACTTGGGACAGCACTAGGGGGGGAGCAGTACTTC.

V usage is TRBV18 and J usage is TRBJ2-3; D uncertain. Germline CDR1 is KGHSH and CDR2 is LQKENI. V lost 2 bases, J lost 3 bases, and 6 bases lay in between. The CDR3 covers 13 residues. For the CDR3, the DNA is TGTGCCAGCTCACCAAGTCTAACAGATACGCAGTATTTT. Translating it yields CASSPSLTDTQYF. The complete variable domain, with remaining parts taken from reference TRBV18 and TRBJ2-3, reads NAGVMQNPRHLVRRRGQEARLRCSPMKGHSHVYWYRQLPEEGLKFMVYLQKENIIDESGMPKERFSAEFPKEGPSILRIQQVVRGDSAAYFCASSPSLTDTQYFGPGTRLTVL.

V and J are TRBV13 and TRBJ2-7; 7 bases match TRBD2. V gave up 8 bases and J gave up 6 bases; unmatched junction bases: 13. CDR1 PRHDT and CDR2 FYEKMQ come from the germline V gene (reference sequence). The CDR3 sequence is 14 residues long. The chain's CDR3 is CASRAGGKTTEQYF. The CDR3 DNA reads as TGTGCCAGCCGCGCCGGGGGGAAAACTACCGAGCAGTACTTC.

The chain recombines TRBV2 with TRBJ1-1, with D unclear. The CDR3 is 14 amino acids. V lost 2 bases and J lost 6, with 13 bases in between. CDR1 and CDR2 (germline): SNHLY, FYNNEI. CDR3: CASSEKVGRAEAFF. In DNA, the CDR3 is TGTGCCAGCAGTGAAAAGGTAGGGCGGGCTGAAGCTTTCTTT. Filled out from reference TRBV2 and TRBJ1-1, the complete variable domain reads EPEVTQTPSHQVTQMGQEVILRCVPISNHLYFYWYRQILGQKVEFLVSFYNNEISEKSEIFDDQFSVERPDGSNFTLKIRSTKLEDSAMYFCASSEKVGRAEAFFGQGTRLTVV.

The rearrangement joins TRBV2 to TRBJ1-6; no definite D call. This CDR3 has 14 amino acids. The germline V gene encodes CDR1 SNHLY and CDR2 FYNNEI. Trimming shortened V by 4 bases and J by 9 bases, and 13 bases separated the two germline ends. The CDR3 sequence is CASSVGLSGSPLHF. For the CDR3, the DNA is TGTGCCAGCAGTGTCGGACTTTCGGGTTCACCCCTCCACTTT.

The chain uses TRBV9 and TRBJ1-6, with a weak D call TRBD1 (6 bases). V lost 2 bases and J 10 bases, leaving 10 bases between the germline ends. This CDR3 comprises 13 residues. CDR1 SGDLS and CDR2 YYNGEE come from the germline V gene. For the CDR3, the DNA is TGTGCCAGCAGCGTCCAGGGGCTATCACCCCTCCACTTT. Residues: CASSVQGLSPLHF.

This chain joins TRBV7-2 and TRBJ1-1; no definite D call. Germline V gene lookup returns CDR1 SGHTA and CDR2 FQGNSA. Trimming took off 8 bases at V and 2 bases at J, with 21 bases between the two ends. The CDR3 is 16 residues long. DNA for the CDR3: TGTGCCAGCTCCCGAGGACTGCTCACCGTCAACACTGAAGCTTTCTTT. Residues: CASSRGLLTVNTEAFF.

This chain links TRBV19 with TRBJ2-7; weak D call: TRBD1 (5 bases). V was pared by 6 bases and J by 2 bases, with 17 bases between. The germline CDR1 and CDR2 sequences are LNHDA and SQIVND (reference sequence). This CDR3 contains 15 residues. CDR3 sequence reads: CASRQTARPPYEQYF. CDR3 bases: TGTGCCAGTAGACAGACAGCTCGCCCCCCCTACGAGCAGTACTTC.

The chain carries TRBV5-1 and TRBJ1-2; 11 bases are a match to TRBD1. The CDR3 sequence is 14 residues long. Germline V lookup: CDR1 SGHRS, CDR2 YFSETQ. J was trimmed by 8 bases and V by 4 bases; bases with no gene match: 7. The CDR3, as DNA: TGCGCCAGCAGCATCGGGACAGGGGGTGTCGGCTACACCTTC. Its translation: CASSIGTGGVGYTF.

This chain links TRBV19 with TRBJ2-3; D unresolved. The V gene lost 5 bases and the J gene lost 2 bases, with 8 bases spanning the gap. Germline V gene lookup returns CDR1 LNHDA and CDR2 SQIVND (reference sequence). This CDR3 is built from 13 residues. CDR3 sequence: CASSVTATDTQYF. DNA of the CDR3: TGTGCCAGTAGTGTTACAGCCACAGATACGCAGTATTTT.

V is TRBV5-4 and J is TRBJ2-4; 8 nucleotides align to TRBD1. CDR3 size: 15 residues. Trimming at V came to 5 bases and at J to 5 bases, leaving 9 bases not matched to a gene. CDR1 and CDR2 from the germline V gene are SGHNT and YYREEE (reference sequence). DNA for the CDR3: TGTGCCAGCAGGCAACAGGGGGGTTTGGAAAACATTCAGTACTTC. Residues: CASRQQGGLENIQYF.

V and J are TRBV5-5 and TRBJ1-1; no clear D. Trimming removed 2 bases at V and 6 bases at J, with 17 bases between. This CDR3 comprises 15 residues. The germline CDR1 and CDR2 sequences are SGHKS and YYEKEE (reference sequence). As DNA, the CDR3 is TGTGCCAGCAGCTTAGGTGAGGGAGGCATGTCTGAAGCTTTCTTT. Translation gives CASSLGEGGMSEAFF.

The chain joins TRBV19 to TRBJ1-2; D unclear. Germline V lookup: CDR1 LNHDA, CDR2 SQIVND (reference sequence). Trimming took 0 bases from V and 4 from J, leaving 6 bases between them. CDR3 length equals 13 residues. Here the CDR3 reads CASSIEQSYGYTF. CDR3 sequence (DNA): TGTGCCAGTAGTATAGAACAGTCCTATGGCTACACCTTC.

CDR3 DNA sequence: TGCGCCAGCAGCACTGGTATTGGCAATCAGCCCCAGCATTTT. Its protein product is CASSTGIGNQPQHF. The V call is TRBV5-1, the J call TRBJ1-5; no definite D call. Germline-derived CDR1 and CDR2 are SGHRS and YFSETQ. The V end lost 4 bases, the J end lost 2 bases, and 10 bases lay between the germline ends. The CDR3 loop spans 14 amino acids.

The chain links TRBV11-2 to TRBJ2-1; D is possibly TRBD2 (5 bases). Germline values: CDR1 SGHAT, CDR2 FQNNGV. Trimming took 3 bases from V and 0 from J, leaving 9 bases between them. The CDR3 is made up of 15 amino acids. CDR3 residues: CASSFSDSSYNEQFF. Written as DNA, the CDR3 is TGTGCCAGCAGCTTTAGCGATAGCTCCTACAATGAGCAGTTCTTC.

The chain couples TRBV14 to TRBJ2-1, with D perhaps matching TRBD1 (5 bases). Germline loops: CDR1 SGHDN, CDR2 FVKESK. The CDR3 totals 16 residues. The V gene lost 0 bases and the J gene lost 3 bases, with 12 bases spanning the gap. This CDR3 is CASSQDLQGSYNEQFF. The DNA for the CDR3 is TGTGCCAGCAGCCAAGATCTTCAGGGTAGCTACAATGAGCAGTTCTTC.

The V and J genes are TRBV18 and TRBJ2-5; no clear D. Germline CDR1 and CDR2: KGHSH and LQKENI. V lost 2 bases and J 1 base, leaving 5 bases between the germline ends. This CDR3 comprises 13 residues. The DNA for the CDR3 is TGTGCCAGCTCACCATCATTCCAAGAGACCCAGTACTTC. Residues: CASSPSFQETQYF.